The TCR beta chain under discussion was sequenced for a study of early T cells in non-severe SARS-CoV-2 infection. The CDR3 is 14 amino acids. Germline V CDR1 and CDR2: MNHEY, SVGEGT. Trimming took 2 bases from V and 0 from J, leaving 7 bases between them. This clonotype appeared many times. TCRdb re-derived calls from the 5' RACE reads in MiXCR, one entry per CDR3 protein. The profile shows roughly 72,000 distinct CDR3 sequences, over 10% of them singletons. This receptor was identified in an adult who was a healthcare worker with PCR-confirmed SARS-CoV-2 infection or an uninfected control (not recorded which). Sequences were obtained from whole blood. The V call is TRBV6-2 or TRBV6-3, the J call TRBJ1-1; TRBD1 might be the D (5 bases). The CDR3 spells CASSYQGMNTEAFF. CDR3 sequence (DNA): TGTGCCAGCAGTTACCAGGGAATGAACACTGAAGCTTTCTTT.